The present T cell receptor (beta chain) was sequenced within a study of control samples from healthy donors and cancer patients. Produced via immunoSEQ multiplex PCR; TCRdb's table is partial and in-frame only. The sample carries under 140,000 clones, 88% recorded once. This clone occurred once. The CDR3 has 11 amino acids. V shed 10 bases and J shed 6 bases, with 10 bases lying between them. The germline V gene has CDR1 WSHSY and CDR2 SAAADI. The source of this sequence is a woman in her sixties or seventies with lung cancer. V is TRBV10-2 and J is TRBJ2-1; D possibly matches TRBD1 or TRBD2 (5 bases each). The sequenced sample was PBMCs. CDR3 sequence: CANRGTNEQFF. The CDR3 DNA follows: TGCGCCAACCGAGGGACCAATGAGCAGTTCTTC.